Presented here are 32 T cell receptor beta chains from one specimen sequenced in a study of T cells in Graves' hyperthyroidism and ophthalmopathy. TCR beta CDR3 region amplification was performed from RNA transcripts. In the first-round RT-PCR of the TCR CDR3, the HTBI primer set was used. One entry per CDR3 protein, called by TCRdb with MiXCR from the multiplex PCR reads. There are roughly 290,000 distinct CDR3 sequences in the sample; about a sixth occur only once, and around 58% lies in the top ten. The sequenced material came from blood. The receptors here all came from a woman aged 60-75 years with Graves' ophthalmopathy.

This clonotype was counted at least ten times. The rearrangement uses TRBV7-2 and TRBJ1-2, with D hard to call. The CDR3 spans 13 residues. Germline loops: CDR1 SGHTA, CDR2 FQGNSA. The germline V and J ends were trimmed by 5 bases and 0 bases, with 7 bases remaining between them. The CDR3 DNA is TGTGCCAGCAGCGCACAGCCTAACTATGGCTACACCTTC. The encoded protein is CASSAQPNYGYTF.

At least ten counts were recorded for this clonotype. This sequence joins TRBV7-2 and TRBJ1-2, with 7 bases matching TRBD1. V lost 5 bases to trimming and J lost 8 bases; unmatched junction nucleotides: 14. This CDR3 region has 15 residues. Germline CDR1 is SGHTA and CDR2 is FQGNSA. The CDR3 region has the DNA TGTGCCAGCAGCCTCCAAGGGGGCGGGTATTTGGGCTACACCTTC. Protein: CASSLQGGGYLGYTF.

This clonotype appeared many times. The chain is built from TRBV11-2 and TRBJ2-1, with a weak D call TRBD2 (5 bases). The CDR3 contains 14 residues. The germline gives CDR1 SGHAT, CDR2 FQNNGV. V was clipped by 5 bases and J by 2 bases, with 10 bases between them. The CDR3 region is CASSVAGTYNEQFF. DNA for the CDR3: TGTGCCAGCAGCGTTGCCGGGACCTACAATGAGCAGTTCTTC.

This clonotype was seen repeatedly, ten times or more. This chain joins TRBV7-9 and TRBJ2-7, with a possible D match to TRBD2 (6 bases). CDR3 length: 13 residues. CDR1 SEHNR and CDR2 FQNEAQ come from the germline V gene (reference sequence). Trimming shortened V by 1 base and J by 4 bases, and 8 bases separated the two germline ends. DNA for the CDR3: TGTGCCAGCAGCTTAGGGGAGGAGTACGAGCAGTACTTC. Translated, it gives CASSLGEEYEQYF.

This clonotype was picked up a small number of times. The chain joins TRBV7-2 to TRBJ2-2, with TRBD2 matching 8 bases. The CDR3 extends over 18 amino acids. V lost 2 bases, J lost 7 bases, and 15 bases stayed unmatched. Germline values: CDR1 SGHTA, CDR2 FQGNSA. The CDR3 reads CASSLYGASGSSGGELFF. CDR3 nucleotides: TGTGCCAGCAGCTTATATGGGGCCAGCGGGAGTAGCGGCGGGGAGCTGTTTTTT. Together with reference TRBV7-2 and TRBJ2-2, the CDR3 gives the full variable domain: GAGVSQSPSNKVTEKGKDVELRCDPISGHTALYWYRQSLGQGLEFLIYFQGNSAPDKSGLPSDRFSAERTGGSVSTLTIQRTQQEDSAVYLCASSLYGASGSSGGELFFGEGSRLTVL.

This clonotype occurred many times. The chain combines TRBV10-3 with TRBJ2-1, with 9 bases lining up with TRBD2. V lost 4 bases to trimming and J lost 5 bases; unmatched junction nucleotides: 3. There are 14 residues in the CDR3. Germline V gene sequence: CDR1 ENHRY, CDR2 SYGVKD. This CDR3 is CAISGSGSHNEQFF. The CDR3 nucleotides read TGTGCCATCAGTGGTAGCGGGAGCCACAATGAGCAGTTCTTC.

This clonotype has a count of ten or more. The chain links TRBV20-1 to TRBJ2-3; 9 positions match TRBD2. Germline CDR1 is DFQATT and CDR2 is SNEGSKA (reference sequence). J gave up 2 bases and V 4 bases, and 10 bases lay outside the gene matches. The CDR3 has 16 residues. For the CDR3, the DNA is TGCAGTGCTAATTGGAAAGCGGGGGGAACCACAGATACGCAGTATTTT. As protein: CSANWKAGGTTDTQYF.

The table lists this clonotype with many counts. The chain carries TRBV7-9 and TRBJ1-2; D not resolved. Germline V gene sequence: CDR1 SEHNR, CDR2 FQNEAQ (reference sequence). Trimming took 1 base from V and 2 from J, leaving 8 bases between them. CDR3 size: 14 residues. The CDR3 DNA reads TGTGCCAGCAGCTTAGGCACACTGAACTATGGCTACACCTTC. As protein: CASSLGTLNYGYTF. Full variable domain (rest looked up from reference TRBV7-9 and TRBJ1-2): DTGVSQNPRHKITKRGQNVTFRCDPISEHNRLYWYRQTLGQGPEFLTYFQNEAQLEKSRLLSDRFSAERPKGSFSTLEIQRTEQGDSAMYLCASSLGTLNYGYTFGSGTRLTVV.

The V gene is TRBV2, the J gene TRBJ2-7; D is perhaps TRBD1 (6 bases). The CDR3 loop spans 15 amino acids. Germline CDR1 is SNHLY and CDR2 is FYNNEI. The V gene lost 4 bases and the J gene lost 2 bases, with 15 bases spanning the gap. CDR3 sequence reads: CASSARQARTYEQYF. CDR3 coding DNA: TGTGCCAGCAGTGCCCGACAGGCCCGGACCTACGAGCAGTACTTC.

This clonotype came up many times. The chain is built from TRBV5-1 and TRBJ2-3; D is perhaps TRBD1 or TRBD2 (7 bases each). This CDR3 spans 17 amino acids. Germline loops: CDR1 SGHRS, CDR2 YFSETQ. Trimming removed 0 bases from V and 5 bases from J, with 19 bases in between. The CDR3 DNA reads TGCGCCAGCAGCTTGGCTTATTTGGGAGGGGGCGAAGATACGCAGTATTTT. This encodes CASSLAYLGGGEDTQYF. The full variable domain, with the rest looked up from reference TRBV5-1 and TRBJ2-3, is KAGVTQTPRYLIKTRGQQVTLSCSPISGHRSVSWYQQTPGQGLQFLFEYFSETQRNKGNFPGRFSGRQFSNSRSEMNVSTLELGDSALYLCASSLAYLGGGEDTQYFGPGTRLTVL.

This clonotype was picked up a small number of times. The genes are TRBV5-1 and TRBJ2-2; 9 bases fit TRBD1. V dropped 4 bases and J dropped 2; count of bases not matched to a gene: 6. Per the germline V gene, CDR1 is SGHRS and CDR2 is YFSETQ. The CDR3 covers 16 residues. CDR3 DNA sequence: TGCGCCAGCAGCGACAGGGGGATAACTAACACCGGGGAGCTGTTTTTT. Translating gives CASSDRGITNTGELFF.

This clonotype has at least ten counts. This chain links TRBV20-1 with TRBJ2-3, with 9 bases lining up with TRBD2. V trimming: 1 base; J trimming: 0 bases; junction bases outside the gene matches: 11. The CDR3 extends over 18 amino acids. The V gene's germline CDR1 is DFQATT and CDR2 SNEGSKA (reference sequence). This CDR3 reads CSARVMLAGRTSTDTQYF. The CDR3 DNA reads as TGCAGTGCTAGAGTGATGCTAGCGGGGCGCACTAGCACAGATACGCAGTATTTT.

Ten or more counts support this clonotype. This chain uses TRBV27 with TRBJ2-5, with TRBD2 identical over 8 bases. In germline, CDR1 is MNHEY, CDR2 SMNVEV (reference sequence). Unmatched junction bases numbered 4, after V lost 1 base and J lost 3 bases. This CDR3 is 15 amino acids long. The CDR3 bases are TGTGCCAGCAGTTTATGGGTAGCGGGGAAAGAGACCCAGTACTTC. It encodes CASSLWVAGKETQYF.

The table lists this clonotype with a count of one. The CDR3 does not end in the conserved phenylalanine or tryptophan, so this is likely a read error. The chain links TRBV5-1 to TRBJ2-5; 12 bases agree with TRBD2. This CDR3 comprises 16 residues. The germline V gene encodes CDR1 SGHRS and CDR2 YFSETQ. Trimming removed 1 base from V and 2 bases from J; junction bases left unmatched: 3. The CDR3 protein is CASSLNGLAGQETQYL. Here the CDR3 DNA reads TGCGCCAGCAGCTTGAACGGACTAGCGGGACAAGAGACCCAGTACCTC.

This clonotype was seen a few times. This chain joins TRBV5-1 and TRBJ1-6; D perhaps matches TRBD1 (5 bases). CDR3 length equals 15 residues. Germline V gene lookup returns CDR1 SGHRS and CDR2 YFSETQ. Deletions cut 2 bases from V and 7 bases from J, with 13 bases between. The CDR3 sequence: CASSFLGGHNSPLHF. The CDR3 region has the DNA TGCGCCAGCAGCTTCTTGGGGGGTCACAATTCACCCCTCCACTTT.

This clonotype was recorded once. J is TRBJ2-1 and V is TRBV18, with 11 bases that match TRBD2. Trimming took 6 bases from V and 6 from J; bases not matched to a gene: 7. Germline CDR1 and CDR2: KGHSH and LQKENI. CDR3 length: 15 residues. This CDR3 is CASSPTSGVGNEQFF. CDR3 coding DNA: TGTGCCAGCTCCCCGACTAGCGGGGTCGGCAATGAGCAGTTCTTC.

This clonotype was counted many times. This chain links TRBV20-1 with TRBJ2-1, with D perhaps TRBD2 (7 bases). Germline V gene sequence: CDR1 DFQATT, CDR2 SNEGSKA (reference sequence). Between the trimmed V and J ends, which lost 1 base and 3 bases, there was a span of 10 bases. This CDR3 is built from 14 residues. CDR3 DNA: TGCAGTGCTAGAGCGGGGGGCGACTACAATGAGCAGTTCTTC. Translating gives CSARAGGDYNEQFF.

This rearrangement joins TRBV7-9 to TRBJ2-3, with TRBD1 matching over 9 bases. V trimming: 3 bases; J trimming: 2 bases; junction bases outside the gene matches: 3. CDR1 SEHNR and CDR2 FQNEAQ come from the germline V gene (reference sequence). The CDR3 extends over 15 amino acids. CDR3 amino acids: CASSFGQGNTDTQYF. CDR3 nucleotide sequence: TGTGCCAGCAGCTTCGGACAGGGGAACACAGATACGCAGTATTTT.

This clonotype has a count of ten or more. The CDR3 DNA reads as TGTGCCAGCACCCGTAGCGGGGGGGCAGGGACTTCCTACGAGCAGTACTTC. Encoded protein: CASTRSGGAGTSYEQYF. The chain carries TRBV5-4 and TRBJ2-7; 11 bases line up with TRBD2. This CDR3 contains 17 residues. The junction had 12 bases not matched to a gene; V was cut back by 6 bases and J by 1 base. In germline, CDR1 is SGHNT, CDR2 YYREEE (reference sequence).

Points on this clonotype: With a much larger clone just one base away, this may be a read error. The chain is built from TRBV7-2 and TRBJ2-1, with 7 bases matching TRBD1. Trimming at V came to 3 bases and at J to 6 bases, leaving 11 bases not matched to a gene. The CDR3 extends over 16 amino acids. Looked up from germline, CDR1 is SGHTA and CDR2 is FQGNSA. DNA of the CDR3: TGTGCCAGCAGCTTCACTGCCGGGACAGAGACCAATGAGCAGTTCTTC. Residues: CASSFTAGTETNEQFF. Full variable domain (missing parts from reference TRBV7-2 and TRBJ2-1): GAGVSQSPSNKVTEKGKDVELRCDPISGHTALYWYRQSLGQGLEFLIYFQGNSAPDKSGLPSDRFSAERTGGSVSTLTIQRTQQEDSAVYLCASSFTAGTETNEQFFGPGTRLTVL.

This clonotype has ten or more counts. This chain connects TRBV20-1 to TRBJ2-3, with 8 positions matching TRBD2. The germline V gene has CDR1 DFQATT and CDR2 SNEGSKA (reference sequence). The CDR3 length is 14 residues. The CDR3 protein is CSCGGGRFTDTQYF. CDR3 nucleotides: TGCAGCTGTGGCGGGGGGAGATTCACAGATACGCAGTATTTT.

On this clonotype: Just one base apart from a much larger clone, this may be a read error. The conserved closing phenylalanine or tryptophan is absent in this CDR3, likely reflecting a read error. DNA for the CDR3: TGTGCCAGCAGCCAAGTTGGTCGCGAGCAGTACCTC. The encoded protein is CASSQVGREQYL. This sequence joins TRBV3-1 and TRBJ2-7; D unclear. V lost 1 base, J lost 6 bases, and 7 bases lay in between. Germline CDR1 is LGHDT and CDR2 is YNNKEL (reference sequence). There are 12 residues in the CDR3.

Many counts were recorded for this clonotype. The chain has TRBV18 and TRBJ2-7; D possibly corresponds to TRBD1 (5 bases). Germline CDR1 KGHSH, CDR2 LQKENI. This CDR3 has 15 amino acids. V was cut by 0 bases and J by 3 bases, with 12 bases left in between. For the CDR3, the DNA is TGTGCCAGCTCACCACCAGCAGGGTATAACTACGAGCAGTACTTC. Translating gives CASSPPAGYNYEQYF.

This clonotype was counted many times. The chain combines TRBV27 with TRBJ2-2; 7 bases align to TRBD1. This CDR3 contains 16 residues. V shed 2 bases and J 0 bases; nucleotides not matched to a gene: 3. Looked up from germline, CDR1 is MNHEY and CDR2 is SMNVEV (reference sequence). The CDR3 loop is CASSLRGRSNTGELFF. Here the CDR3 DNA reads TGTGCCAGCAGTTTAAGGGGGCGCTCGAACACCGGGGAGCTGTTTTTT.

This clonotype was picked up many times. The rearrangement joins TRBV7-9 to TRBJ2-7, with D perhaps matching TRBD1 or TRBD2 (5 bases each). V shed 10 bases and J shed 2 bases, with 9 bases lying between them. In germline, CDR1 is SEHNR, CDR2 FQNEAQ (reference sequence). This CDR3 has 11 residues. CDR3 region: CATRGAYEQYF. As DNA, the CDR3 is TGTGCCACCCGGGGCGCCTACGAGCAGTACTTC.

This clonotype appeared many times. The rearrangement links TRBV15 to TRBJ1-5; TRBD1 is a possible D gene (6 bases). The V gene's germline CDR1 is LNHNV and CDR2 YYDKDF (reference sequence). This CDR3 spans 18 amino acids. V lost 1 base and J 5 bases, leaving 21 bases between the germline ends. The DNA of the CDR3 is TGTGCCACCAGCAGAGGTACCAATTACGAACAGGGAGATCAGCCCCAGCATTTT. It translates to CATSRGTNYEQGDQPQHF.

The V gene is TRBV5-1, the J gene TRBJ1-6, with D perhaps TRBD1 (5 bases). V was clipped by 3 bases and J by 6 bases, with 13 bases between them. The CDR3 extends over 15 amino acids. The germline V gene has CDR1 SGHRS and CDR2 YFSETQ. The CDR3 DNA reads as TGCGCCAGCAGCTACGCCGACAGTGGTAATTCACCCCTCCACTTT. This encodes CASSYADSGNSPLHF.

This CDR3 is CASRGGGADSYEQYF. DNA for the CDR3: TGTGCCAGCAGGGGGGGGGGGGCAGATTCCTACGAGCAGTACTTC. The V gene is TRBV28, the J gene TRBJ2-7; tentative D call: TRBD2 (7 bases). Between the trimmed V and J ends, which lost 6 bases and 1 base, there was a span of 16 bases. Looked up from germline, CDR1 is MDHEN and CDR2 is SYDVKM. The CDR3 runs to 15 residues.

This clonotype showed up many times. The chain uses TRBV10-2 and TRBJ2-5; no clear D gene. CDR3 size: 13 residues. Germline V gene lookup returns CDR1 WSHSY and CDR2 SAAADI. V dropped 0 bases and J dropped 5 bases, with 7 bases sitting between them. In DNA, the CDR3 is TGCGCCAGCAGTGAGTCGTCCGGGGAGACCCAGTACTTC. Its translation: CASSESSGETQYF.

This clonotype showed up many times. The chain couples TRBV11-3 to TRBJ1-1; 7 bases line up with TRBD1. The CDR3 totals 13 residues. V shed 0 bases, J shed 5 bases, and the junction held 0 bases outside the gene matches. The germline gives CDR1 SGHNT, CDR2 YENEEA. CDR3 coding DNA: TGTGCCAGCAGCTTAGAACAGGGGACTGAAGCTTTCTTT. Its translation is CASSLEQGTEAFF.

This chain links TRBV9 with TRBJ2-2; tentatively, D is TRBD2 (5 bases). CDR1 is SGDLS and CDR2 is YYNGEE in the germline V gene. The CDR3 sequence is 12 residues long. The germline V and J ends were trimmed by 4 bases and 7 bases, with 8 bases remaining between them. Written as DNA, the CDR3 is TGTGCCAGCAGCACGGAGGTCGGGGAGCTGTTTTTT. It yields the protein CASSTEVGELFF.

This chain links TRBV28 with TRBJ2-7, with TRBD2 identical over 7 bases. Germline loops: CDR1 MDHEN, CDR2 SYDVKM. With 6 bases clipped from V and 6 bases from J, the junction kept 11 bases outside the gene matches. The CDR3 contains 14 residues. Here the CDR3 reads CASRGGGSGSEQYF. In DNA form, the CDR3 reads TGTGCCAGCAGGGGGGGGGGGTCGGGTTCCGAGCAGTACTTC.